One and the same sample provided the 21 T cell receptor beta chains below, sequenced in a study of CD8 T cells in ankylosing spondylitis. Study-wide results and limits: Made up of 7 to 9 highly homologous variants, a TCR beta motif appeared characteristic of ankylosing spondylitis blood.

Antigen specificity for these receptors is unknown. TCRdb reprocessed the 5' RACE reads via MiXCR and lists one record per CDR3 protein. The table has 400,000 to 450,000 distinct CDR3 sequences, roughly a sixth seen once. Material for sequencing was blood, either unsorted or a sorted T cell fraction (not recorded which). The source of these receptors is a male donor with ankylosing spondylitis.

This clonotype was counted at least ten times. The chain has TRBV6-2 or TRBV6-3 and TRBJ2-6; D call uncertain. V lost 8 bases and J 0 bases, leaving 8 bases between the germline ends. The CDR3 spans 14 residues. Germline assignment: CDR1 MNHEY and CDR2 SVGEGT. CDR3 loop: CASRPGSGANVLTF. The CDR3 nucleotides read TGTGCCAGCCGACCCGGCTCTGGGGCCAACGTCCTGACTTTC.

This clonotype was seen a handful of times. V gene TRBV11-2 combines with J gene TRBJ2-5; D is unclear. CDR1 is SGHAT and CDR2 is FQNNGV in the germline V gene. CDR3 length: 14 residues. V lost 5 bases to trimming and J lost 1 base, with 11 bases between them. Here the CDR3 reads CASSPNWGQETQYF. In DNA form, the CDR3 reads TGTGCCAGCAGCCCCAACTGGGGCCAAGAGACCCAGTACTTC.

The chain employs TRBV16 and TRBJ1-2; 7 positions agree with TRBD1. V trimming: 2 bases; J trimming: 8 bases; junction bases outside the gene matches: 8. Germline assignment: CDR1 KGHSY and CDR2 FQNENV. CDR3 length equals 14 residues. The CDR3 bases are TGTGCCAGCAGCCAAGGCCAGGGGGATTTGGGCTACACCTTC. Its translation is CASSQGQGDLGYTF. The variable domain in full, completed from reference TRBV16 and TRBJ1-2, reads GEEVAQTPKHLVRGEGQKAKLYCAPIKGHSYVFWYQQVLKNEFKFLISFQNENVFDETGMPKERFSAKCLPNSPCSLEIQATKLEDSAVYFCASSQGQGDLGYTFGSGTRLTVV.

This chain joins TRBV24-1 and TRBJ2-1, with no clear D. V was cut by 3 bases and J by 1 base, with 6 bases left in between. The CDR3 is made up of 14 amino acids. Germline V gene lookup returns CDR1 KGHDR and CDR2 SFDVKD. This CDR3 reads CATSDTGSYNEQFF. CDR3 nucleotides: TGTGCCACCAGTGATACGGGTTCCTACAATGAGCAGTTCTTC.

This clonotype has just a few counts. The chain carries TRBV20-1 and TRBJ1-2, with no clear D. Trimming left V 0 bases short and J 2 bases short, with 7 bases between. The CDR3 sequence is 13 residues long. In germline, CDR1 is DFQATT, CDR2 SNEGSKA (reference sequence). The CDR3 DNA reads TGCAGTGCTAGAGAATCGGGAAACTATGGCTACACCTTC. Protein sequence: CSARESGNYGYTF.

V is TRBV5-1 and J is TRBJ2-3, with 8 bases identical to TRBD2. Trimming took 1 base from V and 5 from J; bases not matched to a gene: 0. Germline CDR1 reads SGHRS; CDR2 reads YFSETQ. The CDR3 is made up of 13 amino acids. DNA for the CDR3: TGCGCCAGCAGCTTGACTAGCGGAGATACGCAGTATTTT. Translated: CASSLTSGDTQYF.

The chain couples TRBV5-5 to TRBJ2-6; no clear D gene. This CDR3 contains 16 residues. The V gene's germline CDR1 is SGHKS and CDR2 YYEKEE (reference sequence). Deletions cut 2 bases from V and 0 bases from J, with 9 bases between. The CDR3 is CASSFFRSSGANVLTF. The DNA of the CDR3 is TGTGCCAGCAGCTTTTTTCGGAGCTCTGGGGCCAACGTCCTGACTTTC.

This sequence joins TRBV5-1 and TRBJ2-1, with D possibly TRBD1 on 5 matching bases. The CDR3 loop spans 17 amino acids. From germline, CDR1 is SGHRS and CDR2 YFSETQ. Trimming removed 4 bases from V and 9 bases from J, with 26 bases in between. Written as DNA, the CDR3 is TGCGCCAGCAGCCCCTCTCTTGTGGGTACCCTAAGGGGTGAGCAGTTCTTC. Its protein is CASSPSLVGTLRGEQFF.

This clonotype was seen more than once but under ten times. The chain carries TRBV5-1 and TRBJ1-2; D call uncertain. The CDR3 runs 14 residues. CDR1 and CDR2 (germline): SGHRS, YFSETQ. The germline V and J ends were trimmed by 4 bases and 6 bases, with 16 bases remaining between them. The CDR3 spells CASSRVRTIDGYTF. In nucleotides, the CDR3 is TGCGCCAGCAGCCGGGTGAGGACTATCGATGGCTACACCTTC.

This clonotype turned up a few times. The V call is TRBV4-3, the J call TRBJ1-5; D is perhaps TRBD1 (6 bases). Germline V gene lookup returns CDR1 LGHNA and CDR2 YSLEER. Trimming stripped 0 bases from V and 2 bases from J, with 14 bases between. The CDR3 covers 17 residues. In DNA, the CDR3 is TGCGCCAGCAGCCAAGATTGGGTGGGGGCAGGCAATCAGCCCCAGCATTTT. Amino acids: CASSQDWVGAGNQPQHF.

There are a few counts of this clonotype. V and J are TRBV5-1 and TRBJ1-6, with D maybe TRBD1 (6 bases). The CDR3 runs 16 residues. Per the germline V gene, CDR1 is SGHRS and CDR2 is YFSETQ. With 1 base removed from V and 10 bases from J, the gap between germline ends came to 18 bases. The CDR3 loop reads CASSLKIQGSGSPLHF. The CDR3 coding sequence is TGCGCCAGCAGCTTGAAGATTCAGGGGTCAGGCTCACCCCTCCACTTT.

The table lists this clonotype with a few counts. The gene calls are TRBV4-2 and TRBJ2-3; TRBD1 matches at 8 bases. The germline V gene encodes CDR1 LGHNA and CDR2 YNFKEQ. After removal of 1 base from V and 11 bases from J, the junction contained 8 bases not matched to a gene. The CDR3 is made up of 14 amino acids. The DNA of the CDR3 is TGTGCCAGCAGCCAAGCCGTCGGACAGGGAGAGCAGTATTTT. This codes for CASSQAVGQGEQYF.

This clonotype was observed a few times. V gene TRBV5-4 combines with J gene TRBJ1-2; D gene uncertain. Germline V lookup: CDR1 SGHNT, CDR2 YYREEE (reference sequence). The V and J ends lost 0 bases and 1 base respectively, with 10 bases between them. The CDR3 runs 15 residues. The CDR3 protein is CASSLGAGSNYGYTF. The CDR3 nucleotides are TGTGCCAGCAGCTTGGGGGCCGGGAGTAACTATGGCTACACCTTC.

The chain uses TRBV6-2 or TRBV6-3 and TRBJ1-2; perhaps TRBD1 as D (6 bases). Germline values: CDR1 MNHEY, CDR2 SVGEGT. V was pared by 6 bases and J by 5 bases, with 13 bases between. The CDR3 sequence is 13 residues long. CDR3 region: CASRTGTQYGYTF. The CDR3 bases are TGTGCCAGCAGGACCGGGACACAGTATGGCTACACCTTC.

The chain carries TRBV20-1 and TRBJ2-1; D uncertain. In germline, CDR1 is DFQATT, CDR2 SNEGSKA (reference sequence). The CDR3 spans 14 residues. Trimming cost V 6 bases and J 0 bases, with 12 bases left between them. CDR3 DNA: TGCAGTGCACCTCCTATAAGCTCCTACAATGAGCAGTTCTTC. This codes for CSAPPISSYNEQFF.

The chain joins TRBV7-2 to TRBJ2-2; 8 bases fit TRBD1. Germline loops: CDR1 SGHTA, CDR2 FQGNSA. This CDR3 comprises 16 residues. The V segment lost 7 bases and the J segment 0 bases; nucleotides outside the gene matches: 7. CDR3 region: CASNTYRGANTGELFF. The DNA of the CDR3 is TGTGCCAGCAACACATACAGGGGGGCGAACACCGGGGAGCTGTTTTTT.

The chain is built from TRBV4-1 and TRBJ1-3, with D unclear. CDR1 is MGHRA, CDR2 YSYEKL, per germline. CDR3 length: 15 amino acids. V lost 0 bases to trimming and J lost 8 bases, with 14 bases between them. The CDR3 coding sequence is TGCGCCAGCAGCCAAGATAGGACCATAGGTGACACCATATATTTT. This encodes CASSQDRTIGDTIYF.

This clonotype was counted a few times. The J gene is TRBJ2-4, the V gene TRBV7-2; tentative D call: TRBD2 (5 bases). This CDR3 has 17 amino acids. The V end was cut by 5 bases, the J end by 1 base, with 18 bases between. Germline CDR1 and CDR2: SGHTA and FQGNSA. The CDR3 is CASSQASGSSAKNIQYF. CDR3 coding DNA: TGTGCCAGCAGCCAAGCCTCGGGGTCTTCCGCCAAAAACATTCAGTACTTC.

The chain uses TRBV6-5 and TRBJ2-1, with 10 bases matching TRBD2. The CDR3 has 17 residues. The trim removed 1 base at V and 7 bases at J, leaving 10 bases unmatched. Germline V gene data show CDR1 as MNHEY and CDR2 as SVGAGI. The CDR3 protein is CASSYFLAGGSRNEQFF. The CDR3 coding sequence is TGTGCCAGCAGTTACTTTTTAGCGGGGGGCTCAAGGAATGAGCAGTTCTTC.

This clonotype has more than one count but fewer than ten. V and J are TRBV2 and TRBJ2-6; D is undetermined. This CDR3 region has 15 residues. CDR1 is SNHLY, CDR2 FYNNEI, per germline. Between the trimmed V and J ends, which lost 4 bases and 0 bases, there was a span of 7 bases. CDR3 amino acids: CASSVRTSGANVLTF. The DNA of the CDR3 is TGTGCCAGCAGTGTCCGGACCTCTGGGGCCAACGTCCTGACTTTC.

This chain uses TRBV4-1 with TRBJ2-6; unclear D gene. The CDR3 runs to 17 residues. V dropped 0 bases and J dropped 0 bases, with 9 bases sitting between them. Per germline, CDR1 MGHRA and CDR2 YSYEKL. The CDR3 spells CASSQEGQNSGANVLTF. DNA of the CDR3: TGCGCCAGCAGCCAAGAGGGTCAGAACTCTGGGGCCAACGTCCTGACTTTC.